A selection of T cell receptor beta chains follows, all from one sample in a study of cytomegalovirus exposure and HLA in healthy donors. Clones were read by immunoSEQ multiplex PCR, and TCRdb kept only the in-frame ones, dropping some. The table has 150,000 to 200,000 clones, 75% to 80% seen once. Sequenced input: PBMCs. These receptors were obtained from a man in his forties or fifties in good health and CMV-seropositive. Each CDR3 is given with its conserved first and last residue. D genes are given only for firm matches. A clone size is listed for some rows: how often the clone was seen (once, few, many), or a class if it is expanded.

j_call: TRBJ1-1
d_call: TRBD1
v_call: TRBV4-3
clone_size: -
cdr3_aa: CASSHNRDRGRSEAFF
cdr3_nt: TGCGCCAGCAGCCACAACCGGGACAGGGGAAGGAGTGAAGCTTTCTTT

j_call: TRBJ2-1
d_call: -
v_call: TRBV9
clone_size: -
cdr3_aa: CASSGTHNRAPYNEQFF
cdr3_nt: TGTGCCAGCAGCGGAACTCACAACAGGGCCCCCTACAATGAGCAGTTCTTC

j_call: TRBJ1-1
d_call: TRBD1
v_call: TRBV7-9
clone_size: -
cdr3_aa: CASSYGTGVTNTEAFF
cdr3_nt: TGTGCCAGCAGCTATGGGACAGGGGTAACGAACACTGAAGCTTTCTTT

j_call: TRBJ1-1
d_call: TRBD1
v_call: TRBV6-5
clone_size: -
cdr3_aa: CASRRPTGFEAFF
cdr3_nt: TGTGCCAGTCGCCGTCCGACAGGGTTTGAAGCTTTCTTT

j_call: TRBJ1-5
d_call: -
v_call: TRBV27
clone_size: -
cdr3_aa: CASSSLNQGQPQHF
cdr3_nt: TGTGCCAGCAGTTCACTAAATCAGGGTCAGCCCCAGCATTTT

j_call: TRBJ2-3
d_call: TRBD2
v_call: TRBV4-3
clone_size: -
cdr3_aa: CASSQGEAGGSDTQYF
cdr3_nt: TGCGCCAGCAGCCAAGGCGAAGCGGGGGGATCAGATACGCAGTATTTT

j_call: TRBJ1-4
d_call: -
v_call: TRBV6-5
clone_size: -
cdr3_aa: CASSFGQGTSEKLFF
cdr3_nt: TGTGCCAGCAGTTTCGGCCAGGGAACGAGCGAAAAACTGTTTTTT

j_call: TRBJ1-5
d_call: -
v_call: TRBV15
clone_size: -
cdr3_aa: CATSRDKQNNQPQHF
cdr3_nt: TGTGCCACCAGCAGAGATAAACAAAACAATCAGCCCCAGCATTTT

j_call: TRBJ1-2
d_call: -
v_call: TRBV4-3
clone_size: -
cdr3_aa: CASSQTGYGYTF
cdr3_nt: TGCGCCAGCAGCCAAACAGGGTACGGCTACACCTTC

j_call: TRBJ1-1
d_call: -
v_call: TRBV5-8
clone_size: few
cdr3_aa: CASSLLGGTEAFF
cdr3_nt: TGTGCCAGCAGCTTGTTAGGGGGCACTGAAGCTTTCTTT

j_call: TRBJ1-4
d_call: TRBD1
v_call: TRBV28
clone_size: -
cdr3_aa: CASRQGGDEKLFF
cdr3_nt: TGTGCCAGCAGACAGGGGGGGGATGAAAAACTGTTTTTT

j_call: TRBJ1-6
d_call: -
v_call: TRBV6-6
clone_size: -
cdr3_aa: CASSLPGNSPLHF
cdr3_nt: TGTGCCAGCAGTCTACCGGGTAATTCACCCCTCCACTTT

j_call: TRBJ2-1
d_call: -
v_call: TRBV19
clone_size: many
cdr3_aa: CASRRDLNNEQFF
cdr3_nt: TGTGCCAGTAGAAGGGACTTAAACAATGAGCAGTTCTTC

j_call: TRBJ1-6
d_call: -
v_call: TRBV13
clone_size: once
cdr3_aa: CASRNRVYSPLHF
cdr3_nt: TGTGCCAGCAGAAATAGAGTATATTCACCCCTCCACTTT

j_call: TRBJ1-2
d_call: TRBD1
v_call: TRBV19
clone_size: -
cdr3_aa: CASTRDRVGGYTF
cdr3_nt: TGTGCCAGTACCCGGGACAGGGTGGGTGGCTACACCTTC

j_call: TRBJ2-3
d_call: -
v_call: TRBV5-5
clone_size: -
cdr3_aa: CASSLGLLQDTQYF
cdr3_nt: TGTGCCAGCAGCTTGGGACTGCTTCAAGATACGCAGTATTTT

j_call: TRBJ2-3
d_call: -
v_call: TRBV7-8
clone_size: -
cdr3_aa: CASSLAGTSTDTQYF
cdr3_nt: TGTGCCAGCAGCTTAGCGGGGACTAGCACAGATACGCAGTATTTT

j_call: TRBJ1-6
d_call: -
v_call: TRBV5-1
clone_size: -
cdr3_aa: CASSLAPRAEGSPLHF
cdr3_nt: TGCGCCAGCAGCTTGGCCCCGCGGGCTGAAGGTTCACCCCTCCACTTT

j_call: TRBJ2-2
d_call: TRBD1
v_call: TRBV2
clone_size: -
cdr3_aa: CASSGRRGTGGTGELFF
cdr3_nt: TGTGCCAGCAGCGGAAGGAGGGGGACAGGGGGGACCGGGGAGCTGTTTTTT

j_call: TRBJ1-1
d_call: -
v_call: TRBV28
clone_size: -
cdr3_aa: CASSGATGAGTEAFF
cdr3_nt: TGTGCCAGCAGTGGGGCGACAGGCGCAGGCACTGAAGCTTTCTTT

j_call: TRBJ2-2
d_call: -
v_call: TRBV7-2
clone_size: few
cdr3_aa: CASSLAGVTGELFF
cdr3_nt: TGTGCCAGCAGCTTAGCAGGGGTCACCGGGGAGCTGTTTTTT

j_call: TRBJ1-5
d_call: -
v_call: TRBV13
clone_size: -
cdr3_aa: CASSLTGLGKSSQPQHF
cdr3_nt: TGTGCCAGCAGCTTAACAGGGTTGGGGAAATCTAGTCAGCCCCAGCATTTT

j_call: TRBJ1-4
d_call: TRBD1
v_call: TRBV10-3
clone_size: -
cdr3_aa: CATGQGATNEKLFF
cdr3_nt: TGTGCCACGGGACAGGGGGCAACTAATGAAAAACTGTTTTTT

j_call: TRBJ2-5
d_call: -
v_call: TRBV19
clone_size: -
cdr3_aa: CASSPRGGSRAETQYF
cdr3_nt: TGTGCCAGTAGTCCTCGAGGAGGGTCACGGGCAGAGACCCAGTACTTC

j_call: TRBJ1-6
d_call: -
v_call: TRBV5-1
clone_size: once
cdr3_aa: CASQDSSYNSPLHF
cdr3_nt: TGCGCCAGCCAGGACAGCTCCTATAATTCACCCCTCCACTTT

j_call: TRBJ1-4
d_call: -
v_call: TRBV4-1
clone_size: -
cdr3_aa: CASSQSGARNEKLFF
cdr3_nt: TGCGCCAGCAGCCAATCAGGGGCCCGTAATGAAAAACTGTTTTTT

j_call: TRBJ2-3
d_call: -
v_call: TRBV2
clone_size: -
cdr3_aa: CASSPPETKFTDTQYF
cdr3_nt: TGTGCCAGCAGCCCCCCAGAAACCAAGTTCACAGATACGCAGTATTTT

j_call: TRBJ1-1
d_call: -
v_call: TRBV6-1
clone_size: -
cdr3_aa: CASEGKMNTEAFF
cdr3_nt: TGTGCCAGCGAGGGTAAAATGAACACTGAAGCTTTCTTT

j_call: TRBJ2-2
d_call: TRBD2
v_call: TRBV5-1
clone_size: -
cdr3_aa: CASSLESGVNTGELFF
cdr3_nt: TGCGCCAGCAGCTTGGAAAGCGGGGTCAACACCGGGGAGCTGTTTTTT

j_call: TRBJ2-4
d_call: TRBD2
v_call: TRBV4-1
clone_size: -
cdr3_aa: CASSPGLAGGEAKNIQYF
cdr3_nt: TGCGCCAGCAGCCCTGGACTAGCGGGGGGCGAAGCCAAAAACATTCAGTACTTC

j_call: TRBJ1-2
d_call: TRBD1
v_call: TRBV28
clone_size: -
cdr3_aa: CASSPRDRDFHGYTF
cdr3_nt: TGTGCCAGCAGTCCCCGGGACAGGGATTTCCATGGCTACACCTTC

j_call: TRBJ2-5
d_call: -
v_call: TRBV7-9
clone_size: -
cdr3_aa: CASSSSLSETQYF
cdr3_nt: TGTGCCAGCAGCTCGAGTTTGTCAGAGACCCAGTACTTC

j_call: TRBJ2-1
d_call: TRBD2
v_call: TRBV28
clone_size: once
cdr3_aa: CASQLANGNNEQFF
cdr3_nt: TGTGCCAGCCAACTAGCGAATGGAAACAATGAGCAGTTCTTC

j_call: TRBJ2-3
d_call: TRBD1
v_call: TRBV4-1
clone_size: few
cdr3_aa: CASSKQGAADTQYF
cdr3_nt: TGCGCCAGCAGCAAACAGGGGGCGGCGGATACGCAGTATTTT

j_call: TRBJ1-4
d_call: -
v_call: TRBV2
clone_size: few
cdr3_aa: CASSGTAGSYKTNEKLFF
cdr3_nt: TGTGCCAGCAGTGGTACTGCAGGGTCGTACAAGACTAATGAAAAACTGTTTTTT

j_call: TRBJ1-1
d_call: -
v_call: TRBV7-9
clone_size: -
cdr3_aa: CSSSRLGGGRGTEAFF
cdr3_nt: TGTTCCAGCAGCCGCTTAGGGGGGGGAAGGGGCACTGAAGCTTTCTTT

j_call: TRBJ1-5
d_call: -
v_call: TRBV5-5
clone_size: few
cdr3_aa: CASSLLSNQPQHF
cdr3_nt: TGTGCCAGCAGCTTGCTGAGCAATCAGCCCCAGCATTTT

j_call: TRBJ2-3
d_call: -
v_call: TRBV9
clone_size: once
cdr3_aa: CASSVGAGNTDTQYF
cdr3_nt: TGTGCCAGCAGCGTAGGGGCAGGGAACACAGATACGCAGTATTTT

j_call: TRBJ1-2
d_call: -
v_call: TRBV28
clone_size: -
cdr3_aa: CASSLGGSYGYTF
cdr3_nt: TGTGCCAGCAGTCTGGGGGGTTCCTATGGCTACACCTTC

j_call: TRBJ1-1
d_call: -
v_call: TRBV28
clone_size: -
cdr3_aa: CASSEPNTEAFF
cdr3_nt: TGTGCCAGCAGTGAGCCGAACACTGAAGCTTTCTTT

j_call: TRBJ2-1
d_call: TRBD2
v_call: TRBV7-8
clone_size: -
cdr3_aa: CASSAGLAGGYNEQFF
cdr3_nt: TGTGCCAGCAGCGCGGGACTAGCGGGGGGTTACAATGAGCAGTTCTTC